These 26 T cell receptor beta chains were sequenced from one sample in a study of blood T cell repertoires in COVID-19. Sequenced by immunoSEQ multiplex PCR; TCRdb stores in-frame clones only, minus some. Of about 240,000 clones in the sample, 82% are singletons; the top ten hold over 10%. The sample was peripheral blood. The receptors shown here come from a woman aged 55-75 years with active or convalescent COVID-19.

This clone was seen once. The rearrangement uses TRBV9 and TRBJ1-1, with D unclear. Germline V gives CDR1 SGDLS, CDR2 YYNGEE. Trimming left V 0 bases short and J 4 bases short, with 10 bases between. There are 14 residues in the CDR3. The CDR3 region is CASSVEQIGTEAFF. The CDR3, as DNA: TGTGCCAGCAGCGTAGAACAGATTGGCACTGAAGCTTTCTTT.

The sample holds one count of this clone. This chain links TRBV5-1 with TRBJ2-3, with a tentative D call TRBD1 (5 bases). Trimming shortened V by 0 bases and J by 3 bases, and 8 bases separated the two germline ends. Per the germline V gene, CDR1 is SGHRS and CDR2 is YFSETQ. This CDR3 has 14 amino acids. In DNA form, the CDR3 reads TGCGCCAGCAGCTTGGAAGCAGGGACAGATACGCAGTATTTT. This gives the protein CASSLEAGTDTQYF.

This chain connects TRBV6-6 to TRBJ1-2, with no clear D. The CDR3 length is 13 residues. The V gene lost 7 bases and the J gene lost 5 bases, with 14 bases spanning the gap. Germline lookup yields CDR1 MNHNY and CDR2 SVGAGI (reference sequence). CDR3 sequence: CASTQTPGYGYTF. The DNA for the CDR3 is TGTGCCAGCACCCAAACACCGGGGTATGGCTACACCTTC.

The chain carries TRBV18 and TRBJ1-2; 12 nucleotides align to TRBD1. The CDR3 is 15 amino acids. V trimming: 6 bases; J trimming: 4 bases; junction bases outside the gene matches: 6. The germline V gene encodes CDR1 KGHSH and CDR2 LQKENI. CDR3 loop: CASSQPGQGAYGYTF. The DNA for the CDR3 is TGTGCCAGCTCCCAACCGGGACAGGGGGCCTATGGCTACACCTTC. Combining the CDR3 with reference TRBV18 and TRBJ1-2 gives the whole variable domain NAGVMQNPRHLVRRRGQEARLRCSPMKGHSHVYWYRQLPEEGLKFMVYLQKENIIDESGMPKERFSAEFPKEGPSILRIQQVVRGDSAAYFCASSQPGQGAYGYTFGSGTRLTVV.

The chain links TRBV20-1 to TRBJ2-7; no definite D call. Germline loops: CDR1 DFQATT, CDR2 SNEGSKA (reference sequence). V was shortened by 6 bases and J by 2 bases, with 8 bases between the two germline ends. The CDR3 extends over 11 amino acids. The CDR3: CSAALTYEQYF. In DNA, the CDR3 is TGCAGTGCAGCACTAACCTACGAGCAGTACTTC.

The J gene is TRBJ2-5, the V gene TRBV10-3; maybe TRBD1 (8 bases). Deletions cut 5 bases from V and 7 bases from J, with 11 bases between. CDR3 length equals 12 residues. The germline V gene has CDR1 ENHRY and CDR2 SYGVKD. The chain's CDR3 is CAISTGGGTQYF. DNA for the CDR3: TGTGCCATCAGTACAGGGGGGGGGACCCAGTACTTC.

Only one count was recorded for this clone. This chain connects TRBV4-3 to TRBJ1-5, with a possible D match to TRBD1 (5 bases). The CDR3 spans 14 residues. Per germline, CDR1 LGHNA and CDR2 YSLEER. With 4 bases removed from V and 9 bases from J, the gap between germline ends came to 16 bases. The CDR3 DNA sequence: TGCGCCAGCAGCCTATCGACAGATATCACGCCCCAGCATTTT. It is translated as CASSLSTDITPQHF.

This clone was recorded a few times. This chain uses TRBV7-3 with TRBJ2-1; D is perhaps TRBD2 (5 bases). This CDR3 is 14 amino acids long. V lost 6 bases and J 8 bases, leaving 17 bases between the germline ends. CDR1 is SGHTA and CDR2 is FQGTGA in the germline V gene. CDR3 region: CASRRLGARDEQFF. CDR3 DNA: TGTGCCAGCAGGCGCCTGGGAGCCCGGGATGAGCAGTTCTTC.

The V and J genes are TRBV2 and TRBJ1-4; TRBD1 aligns across 8 bases. Germline-derived CDR1 and CDR2 are SNHLY and FYNNEI. With 7 bases clipped from V and 2 bases from J, the junction kept 9 bases outside the gene matches. This CDR3 has 16 residues. The CDR3 region is CASTSRQGATNEKLFF. CDR3 nucleotide sequence: TGTGCCAGCACCTCTAGGCAGGGGGCGACTAATGAAAAACTGTTTTTT.

This clone has a handful of counts. The J gene is TRBJ1-1, the V gene TRBV11-1; D may be TRBD1 (6 bases). The CDR3 has 15 amino acids. Germline V gene sequence: CDR1 SGHAT, CDR2 FQDESV (reference sequence). Trimming stripped 5 bases from V and 1 base from J, with 14 bases between. The CDR3 loop is CASSKAGARNTEAFF. CDR3 bases: TGTGCCAGCAGCAAAGCGGGGGCTAGGAACACTGAAGCTTTCTTT.

This clone was counted a single time. J is TRBJ1-1 and V is TRBV7-9; 9 bases agree with TRBD1. With V trimmed by 3 bases and J by 5 bases, 10 bases remained unmatched. The CDR3 consists of 16 residues. The V gene's germline CDR1 is SEHNR and CDR2 FQNEAQ (reference sequence). The CDR3 DNA reads as TGTGCCAGCAGCTTGGACCCGGGACAGGGTGGTACTGAAGCTTTCTTT. It codes for CASSLDPGQGGTEAFF. Combining the CDR3 with reference TRBV7-9 and TRBJ1-1 gives the whole variable domain DTGVSQNPRHKITKRGQNVTFRCDPISEHNRLYWYRQTLGQGPEFLTYFQNEAQLEKSRLLSDRFSAERPKGSFSTLEIQRTEQGDSAMYLCASSLDPGQGGTEAFFGQGTRLTVV.

This rearrangement joins TRBV5-5 to TRBJ1-6; weak D call: TRBD1 (5 bases). Trimming shortened V by 0 bases and J by 7 bases, and 14 bases separated the two germline ends. Germline CDR1 reads SGHKS; CDR2 reads YYEKEE (reference sequence). This CDR3 comprises 16 residues. This CDR3 reads CASSLVPGGGNSPLHF. As DNA, the CDR3 is TGTGCCAGCAGCTTGGTCCCCGGGGGAGGAAATTCACCCCTCCACTTT.

The genes are TRBV18 and TRBJ1-4; 8 nucleotides align to TRBD1. The CDR3 is made up of 14 amino acids. CDR1 and CDR2 (germline): KGHSH, LQKENI. J gave up 6 bases and V 3 bases, and 3 bases lay outside the gene matches. CDR3: CASSPQGAYEKLFF. For the CDR3, the DNA is TGTGCCAGCTCACCTCAGGGGGCTTATGAAAAACTGTTTTTT. The complete variable domain, with remaining parts taken from reference TRBV18 and TRBJ1-4, reads NAGVMQNPRHLVRRRGQEARLRCSPMKGHSHVYWYRQLPEEGLKFMVYLQKENIIDESGMPKERFSAEFPKEGPSILRIQQVVRGDSAAYFCASSPQGAYEKLFFGSGTQLSVL.

Notes on this clone: At the DNA level, this CDR3 is encoded by other sequences in the same sample as well. The chain couples TRBV3-1 (or the pseudogene TRBV3-2) to TRBJ2-3; 7 nucleotides line up with TRBD2. The CDR3 is 12 residues long. Germline V gene lookup returns CDR1 LGHDT and CDR2 YNNKEL (reference sequence). Germline trimming cut 3 bases from V and 6 bases from J; bases unmatched to any gene: 0. CDR3 in DNA: TGTGCCAGCAGCCAGGGGGGGGATACGCAGTATTTT. Residues: CASSQGGDTQYF.

The CDR3 loop reads CAWETQGGGYTF. For the CDR3, the DNA is TGTGCCTGGGAGACACAGGGGGGTGGCTACACCTTC. The J gene is TRBJ1-2, the V gene TRBV30, with 8 bases lining up with TRBD1. Germline assignment: CDR1 GTSNPN and CDR2 SVGIG (reference sequence). The CDR3 loop spans 12 amino acids. Unmatched junction bases numbered 6, after V lost 5 bases and J lost 7 bases.

The chain couples TRBV24-1 to TRBJ2-1, with 10 bases matching TRBD1. This CDR3 is 15 amino acids long. Trimming at V came to 7 bases and at J to 9 bases, leaving 11 bases not matched to a gene. Germline V gene sequence: CDR1 KGHDR, CDR2 SFDVKD. The CDR3 sequence: CATSQAGQGTSEQFF. CDR3 sequence (DNA): TGTGCCACCAGCCAGGCGGGACAGGGGACCAGTGAGCAGTTCTTC.

This chain uses TRBV6-1 with TRBJ1-4, with D possibly being TRBD1 (5 bases). This CDR3 has 14 amino acids. The germline CDR1 and CDR2 sequences are MNHNS and SASEGT. V lost 3 bases to trimming and J lost 3 bases, with 8 bases between them. CDR3: CASSDPGSNEKLFF. CDR3 nucleotides: TGTGCCAGCAGTGACCCAGGGTCTAATGAAAAACTGTTTTTT.

The chain has TRBV4-1 and TRBJ1-1, with a possible D match to TRBD1 (6 bases). The germline V gene has CDR1 MGHRA and CDR2 YSYEKL. Trimming removed 4 bases at V and 5 bases at J, with 17 bases between. The CDR3 extends over 15 amino acids. CDR3 nucleotides: TGCGCCAGCAGCCGAGGACAGTTCTTGAGGACTGAAGCTTTCTTT. Translation: CASSRGQFLRTEAFF.

The V gene is TRBV2, the J gene TRBJ1-2, with 10 bases matching TRBD1. J lost 3 bases, V lost 7 bases, and 14 bases had no gene match. From germline, CDR1 is SNHLY and CDR2 FYNNEI. CDR3 length: 17 residues. CDR3 region: CASTGGGGQGYYYGYTF. The CDR3 coding sequence is TGTGCCAGCACTGGCGGGGGGGGACAGGGGTACTACTATGGCTACACCTTC.

The rearrangement joins TRBV7-9 to TRBJ2-3, with D possibly TRBD1 on 6 matching bases. The CDR3 is made up of 15 amino acids. V was clipped by 6 bases and J by 4 bases, with 17 bases between them. Germline V CDR1 and CDR2: SEHNR, FQNEAQ (reference sequence). The CDR3 region has the DNA TGTGCCAGCAGACCCCTCGCGGCAGGGGCAGATACGCAGTATTTT. The encoded protein is CASRPLAAGADTQYF.

The genes are TRBV7-9 and TRBJ1-3; D unclear. This CDR3 spans 14 amino acids. Germline CDR1 and CDR2: SEHNR and FQNEAQ (reference sequence). Between the trimmed V and J ends, which lost 1 base and 4 bases, there was a span of 8 bases. As DNA, the CDR3 is TGTGCCAGCAGCTTAGGTGGCTCCGGAAACACCATATATTTT. Translated, it gives CASSLGGSGNTIYF.

To note about this clone: Other DNA sequences from this sample encode an identical CDR3 as well. J is TRBJ1-5 and V is TRBV6-5, with D possibly being TRBD1 (5 bases). Trimming removed 0 bases from V and 4 bases from J, with 7 bases in between. This CDR3 has 14 amino acids. CDR1 is MNHEY, CDR2 SVGAGI, per germline. The CDR3 DNA follows: TGTGCCAGCAGTTACTCGGGGGGGAATCAGCCCCAGCATTTT. Residues: CASSYSGGNQPQHF.

The rearrangement joins TRBV18 to TRBJ1-2; D unclear. The V gene lost 2 bases and the J gene lost 0 bases, with 13 bases spanning the gap. The CDR3 spans 16 residues. Germline V gene lookup returns CDR1 KGHSH and CDR2 LQKENI. Written as DNA, the CDR3 is TGTGCCAGCTCACCAGCGCGAAACCAAGCTAACTATGGCTACACCTTC. It translates to CASSPARNQANYGYTF.

This chain joins TRBV4-3 and TRBJ2-2, with TRBD1 identical over 9 bases. This CDR3 has 17 amino acids. Germline assignment: CDR1 LGHNA and CDR2 YSLEER. V was pared by 2 bases and J by 1 base, with 5 bases of the junction left unmatched. The DNA for the CDR3 is TGCGCCAGCAGCCAACCACCGGGACAGGGGAACACCGGGGAGCTGTTTTTT. Translating it yields CASSQPPGQGNTGELFF.

The chain combines TRBV5-6 with TRBJ1-2; D gene ambiguous. Looked up from germline, CDR1 is SGHDT and CDR2 is YYEEEE. V was cut by 0 bases and J by 4 bases, with 10 bases left in between. The CDR3 extends over 14 amino acids. The CDR3 DNA follows: TGTGCCAGCAGCTTGGCCGTCGGACTCTATGGCTACACCTTC. It is translated as CASSLAVGLYGYTF.

The chain couples TRBV6-2 or TRBV6-3 to TRBJ2-5; a possible D gene is TRBD2 (6 bases). Germline CDR1 is MNHEY and CDR2 is SVGEGT. Trimming removed 0 bases at V and 5 bases at J, with 13 bases between. The CDR3 sequence is 15 residues long. CDR3 sequence: CASSYSTTSRETQYF. DNA of the CDR3: TGTGCCAGCAGTTACTCTACTACTAGCAGGGAGACCCAGTACTTC.